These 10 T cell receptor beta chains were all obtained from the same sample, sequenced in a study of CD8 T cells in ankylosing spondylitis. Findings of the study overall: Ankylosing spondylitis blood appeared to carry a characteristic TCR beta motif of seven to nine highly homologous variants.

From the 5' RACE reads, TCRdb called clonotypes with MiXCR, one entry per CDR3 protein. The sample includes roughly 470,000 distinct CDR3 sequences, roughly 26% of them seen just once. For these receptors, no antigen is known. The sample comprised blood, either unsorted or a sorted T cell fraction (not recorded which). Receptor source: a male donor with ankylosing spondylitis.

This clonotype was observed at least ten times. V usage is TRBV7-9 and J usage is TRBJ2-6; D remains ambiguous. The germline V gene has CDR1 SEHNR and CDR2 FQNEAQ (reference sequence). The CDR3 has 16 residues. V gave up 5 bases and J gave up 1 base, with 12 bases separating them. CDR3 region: CASSPNLDSGANVLTF. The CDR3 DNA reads TGTGCCAGCAGCCCCAACCTCGATTCTGGGGCCAACGTCCTGACTTTC.

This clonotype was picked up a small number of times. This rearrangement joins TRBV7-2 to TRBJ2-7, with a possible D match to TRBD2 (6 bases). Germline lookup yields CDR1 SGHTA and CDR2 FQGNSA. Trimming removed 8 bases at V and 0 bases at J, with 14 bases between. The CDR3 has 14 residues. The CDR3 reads CASVRAGSSYEQYF. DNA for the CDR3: TGTGCCAGCGTTCGAGCGGGTTCCTCCTACGAGCAGTACTTC.

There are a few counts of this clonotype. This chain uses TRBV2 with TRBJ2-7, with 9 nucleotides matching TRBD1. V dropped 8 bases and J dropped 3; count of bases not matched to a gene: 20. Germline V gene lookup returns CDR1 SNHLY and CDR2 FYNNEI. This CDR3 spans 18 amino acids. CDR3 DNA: TGTGCCAGCGAGGGAACATCCGGGACAGGGCTCCCCTTCTACGAGCAGTACGTC. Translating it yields CASEGTSGTGLPFYEQYV.

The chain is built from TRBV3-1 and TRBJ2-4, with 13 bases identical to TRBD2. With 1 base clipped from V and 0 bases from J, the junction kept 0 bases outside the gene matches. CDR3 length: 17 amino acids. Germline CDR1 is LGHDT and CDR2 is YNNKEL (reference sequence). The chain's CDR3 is CASSQGTSGRAKNIQYF. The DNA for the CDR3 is TGTGCCAGCAGCCAAGGGACTAGCGGGAGAGCCAAAAACATTCAGTACTTC.

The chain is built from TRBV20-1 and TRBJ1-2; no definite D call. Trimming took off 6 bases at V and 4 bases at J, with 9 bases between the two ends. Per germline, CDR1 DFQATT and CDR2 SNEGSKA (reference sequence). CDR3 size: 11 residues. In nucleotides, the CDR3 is TGCAGTGCCGGAACCAGCTATGGCTACACCTTC. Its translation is CSAGTSYGYTF.

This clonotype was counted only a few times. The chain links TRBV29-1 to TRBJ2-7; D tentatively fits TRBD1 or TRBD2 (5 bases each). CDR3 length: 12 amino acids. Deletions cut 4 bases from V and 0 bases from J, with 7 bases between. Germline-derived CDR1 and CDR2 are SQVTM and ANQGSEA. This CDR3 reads CSVAGPSYEQYF. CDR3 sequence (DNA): TGCAGCGTTGCGGGGCCCTCCTACGAGCAGTACTTC.

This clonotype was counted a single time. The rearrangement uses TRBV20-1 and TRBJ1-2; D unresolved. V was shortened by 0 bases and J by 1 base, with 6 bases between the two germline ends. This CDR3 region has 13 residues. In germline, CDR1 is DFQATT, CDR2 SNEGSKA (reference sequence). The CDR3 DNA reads TGCAGTGCTAGAGAGGGCAGTAACTATGGCTACACCTTC. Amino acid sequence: CSAREGSNYGYTF.

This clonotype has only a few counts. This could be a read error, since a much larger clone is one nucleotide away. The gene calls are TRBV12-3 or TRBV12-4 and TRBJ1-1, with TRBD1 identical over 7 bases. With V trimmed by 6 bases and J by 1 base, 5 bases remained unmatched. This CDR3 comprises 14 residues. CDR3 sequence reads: CASSTGTANTEAFF. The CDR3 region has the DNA TGTGCCAGCAGCACCGGGACAGCGAACACTGAAGCTTTCTTT.

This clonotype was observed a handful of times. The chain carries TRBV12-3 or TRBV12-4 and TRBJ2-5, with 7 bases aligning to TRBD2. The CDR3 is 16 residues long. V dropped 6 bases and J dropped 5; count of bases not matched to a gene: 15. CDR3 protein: CASSPYGRRGLETQYF. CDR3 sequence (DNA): TGTGCCAGCAGCCCCTACGGGAGGCGCGGGTTGGAGACCCAGTACTTC.

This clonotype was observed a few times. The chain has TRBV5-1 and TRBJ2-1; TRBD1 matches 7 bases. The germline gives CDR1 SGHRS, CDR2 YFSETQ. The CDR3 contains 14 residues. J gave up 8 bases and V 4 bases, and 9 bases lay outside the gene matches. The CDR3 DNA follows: TGCGCCAGCAGCCTAGGACAGGTGGGCGATGAGCAGTTCTTC. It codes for CASSLGQVGDEQFF.